Detailed here is one TCR beta chain. Its antigen is unknown. The CDR3 sequence is 14 residues long. The germline CDR1 and CDR2 sequences are SEHNR and FQNEAQ (reference sequence). V was shortened by 5 bases and J by 6 bases, with 17 bases between the two germline ends. The sample originates from a study of cytomegalovirus exposure and HLA in healthy donors. Use of 60 Vbeta and 13 Jbeta primers characterized the PCR. Clones were sequenced by immunoSEQ multiplex PCR, and TCRdb holds only the in-frame ones, with some missing. The repertoire includes roughly 120,000 clones, around 84% of them detected once, and under 3% sits in the top ten. Study conclusions and caveats: Productive status was seen about 90% or about 30% of the time for most TCR beta V segments in an earlier analysis. A classifier reportedly called cytomegalovirus status with high sensitivity and specificity. Later analysis showed most CMV-associated TCR beta chains appearing HLA-restricted.

Although they were nominally healthy when sampled, donors likely had unrecorded immune exposures. J is TRBJ2-7 and V is TRBV7-9; TRBD2 is a possible D gene (6 bases). The sequence derives from a woman aged 18-29 years in good health and CMV-seropositive. What was sequenced was PBMCs. The CDR3 protein is CASSPGWGEFEQYF. DNA of the CDR3: TGTGCCAGCAGCCCGGGGTGGGGGGAGTTCGAGCAGTACTTC. The variable domain in full, with the rest retrieved from reference TRBV7-9 and TRBJ2-7, is DTGVSQNPRHKITKRGQNVTFRCDPISEHNRLYWYRQTLGQGPEFLTYFQNEAQLEKSRLLSDRFSAERPKGSFSTLEIQRTEQGDSAMYLCASSPGWGEFEQYFGPGTRLTVT.